The 27 T cell receptor beta chains presented below share a single source sample, sequenced in a study of cytomegalovirus exposure and HLA in healthy donors. PCR used 60 Vbeta primers and 13 Jbeta primers. Measured with immunoSEQ multiplex PCR; TCRdb has only the in-frame clones, and not every one. The repertoire holds some 180,000 clones, approximately 80% seen once, with approximately 1.8% in the top ten. Sequencing input: PBMCs. The receptors shown here come from a young woman in good health and CMV-seronegative.

This chain links TRBV5-1 with TRBJ1-2; 7 positions agree with TRBD1. Germline V lookup: CDR1 SGHRS, CDR2 YFSETQ. This CDR3 contains 14 residues. After removal of 4 bases from V and 8 bases from J, the junction contained 11 bases not matched to a gene. This CDR3 is CASSRTGAMGGYTF. The CDR3 DNA sequence: TGCGCCAGCAGCAGGACAGGTGCAATGGGGGGCTACACCTTC. The full variable domain, rest sourced from reference TRBV5-1 and TRBJ1-2, is KAGVTQTPRYLIKTRGQQVTLSCSPISGHRSVSWYQQTPGQGLQFLFEYFSETQRNKGNFPGRFSGRQFSNSRSEMNVSTLELGDSALYLCASSRTGAMGGYTFGSGTRLTVV.

This clone was seen only a few times. The V call is TRBV27, the J call TRBJ2-7, with a weak D call TRBD2 (5 bases). The CDR3 sequence is 13 residues long. Trimming shortened V by 2 bases and J by 1 base, and 6 bases separated the two germline ends. Germline lookup yields CDR1 MNHEY and CDR2 SMNVEV (reference sequence). The CDR3 DNA reads as TGTGCCAGCAGTTTAACGGGGTCCTACGAGCAGTACTTC. Encoded protein: CASSLTGSYEQYF.

In its sample, this clone was seen a few times. The chain carries TRBV25-1 and TRBJ2-3; D possibly corresponds to TRBD1 (6 bases). CDR3 size: 14 residues. CDR1 and CDR2 from the germline V gene are MGHDK and SYGVNS. The V end lost 4 bases, the J end lost 2 bases, and 10 bases lay between the germline ends. The CDR3 loop reads CASSARGSTDTQYF. In nucleotides, the CDR3 is TGTGCCAGCAGTGCCAGGGGATCCACAGATACGCAGTATTTT. Full variable domain (missing parts from reference TRBV25-1 and TRBJ2-3): EADIYQTPRYLVIGTGKKITLECSQTMGHDKMYWYQQDPGMELHLIHYSYGVNSTEKGDLSSESTVSRIRTEHFPLTLESARPSHTSQYLCASSARGSTDTQYFGPGTRLTVL.

V gene TRBV4-2 combines with J gene TRBJ2-7, with D possibly being TRBD2 (7 bases). V dropped 1 base and J dropped 10 bases, with 14 bases sitting between them. The CDR3 length is 13 residues. Germline-derived CDR1 and CDR2 are LGHNA and YNFKEQ. This CDR3 reads CASSQVRGGRQYF. The CDR3 DNA is TGTGCCAGCAGCCAAGTTAGGGGGGGCCGTCAGTACTTC.

This sequence joins TRBV6-4 and TRBJ2-1; tentative D call: TRBD2 (6 bases). CDR1 is MRHNA and CDR2 is SNTAGT in the germline V gene. This CDR3 is built from 15 residues. V lost 4 bases, J lost 6 bases, and 16 bases lay in between. In nucleotides, the CDR3 is TGTGCCAGCAGTGTAAGGTCGGAGGGAAGCAATGAGCAGTTCTTC. Amino acid sequence: CASSVRSEGSNEQFF.

The chain uses TRBV5-6 and TRBJ2-5, with 14 bases that match TRBD2. CDR1 and CDR2 (germline): SGHDT, YYEEEE. V shed 5 bases and J 5 bases; nucleotides not matched to a gene: 5. The length of the CDR3 is 15 residues. CDR3 amino acids: CASRTSGRGLETQYF. As DNA, the CDR3 is TGTGCCAGCAGGACTAGCGGGAGGGGTTTGGAGACCCAGTACTTC.

The V and J genes are TRBV7-6 and TRBJ2-7, with 9 bases fitting TRBD2. The V gene end was trimmed by 2 bases and the J gene end by 0 bases; junction bases not matched to a gene: 2. This CDR3 comprises 15 residues. Germline V lookup: CDR1 SGHVS, CDR2 FNYEAQ. The CDR3 sequence is CASSLSTSGSYEQYF. The DNA for the CDR3 is TGTGCCAGCAGCTTATCGACTAGCGGCTCCTACGAGCAGTACTTC.

V gene TRBV5-6 combines with J gene TRBJ2-7; tentatively, D is TRBD2 (5 bases). The V gene lost 3 bases and the J gene lost 7 bases, with 11 bases spanning the gap. This CDR3 contains 12 residues. Germline-derived CDR1 and CDR2 are SGHDT and YYEEEE. CDR3 region: CASSSNTGEQYF. CDR3 nucleotide sequence: TGTGCCAGCAGCTCCAACACGGGGGAGCAGTACTTC. Based on the CDR3 plus reference TRBV5-6 and TRBJ2-7, the full variable domain is DAGVTQSPTHLIKTRGQQVTLRCSPKSGHDTVSWYQQALGQGPQFIFQYYEEEERQRGNFPDRFSGHQFPNYSSELNVNALLLGDSALYLCASSSNTGEQYFGPGTRLTVT.

The rearrangement joins TRBV7-8 to TRBJ2-2; 8 bases are shared with TRBD2. CDR1 and CDR2 from the germline V gene are SGHVS and FQNEAQ. V dropped 1 base and J dropped 7; count of bases not matched to a gene: 11. There are 17 residues in the CDR3. The CDR3 here is CASSLGAGGIYIGELFF. Written as DNA, the CDR3 is TGTGCCAGCAGCTTAGGGGCGGGAGGTATATATATCGGGGAGCTGTTTTTT.

The V gene is TRBV5-6, the J gene TRBJ2-3, with 8 bases aligning to TRBD2. The V and J ends lost 0 bases and 0 bases, in that order; junction bases with no gene match: 9. Per germline, CDR1 SGHDT and CDR2 YYEEEE. This CDR3 comprises 18 residues. The CDR3 coding sequence is TGTGCCAGCAGCTTGGTTTCGGGACTAGTTTCTAGCACAGATACGCAGTATTTT. It encodes CASSLVSGLVSSTDTQYF.

The chain uses TRBV5-6 and TRBJ2-3; 7 nucleotides line up with TRBD2. Germline CDR1 is SGHDT and CDR2 is YYEEEE. V shed 4 bases and J 5 bases; nucleotides not matched to a gene: 7. The CDR3 contains 14 residues. In DNA form, the CDR3 reads TGTGCCAGCAGCCTCGGGAGGACGGGAGATACGCAGTATTTT. Its protein product is CASSLGRTGDTQYF. The whole variable domain, remainder taken from reference TRBV5-6 and TRBJ2-3, is DAGVTQSPTHLIKTRGQQVTLRCSPKSGHDTVSWYQQALGQGPQFIFQYYEEEERQRGNFPDRFSGHQFPNYSSELNVNALLLGDSALYLCASSLGRTGDTQYFGPGTRLTVL.

V and J are TRBV6-4 and TRBJ1-4; D unresolved. The CDR3 contains 13 residues. Germline V CDR1 and CDR2: MRHNA, SNTAGT. The ends were cut back, 3 bases at V and 5 bases at J, with 7 bases in the middle. CDR3 region: CASSESPNEKLFF. The CDR3 nucleotides are TGTGCCAGCAGTGAAAGCCCCAATGAAAAACTGTTTTTT.

This chain connects TRBV7-9 to TRBJ1-1, with TRBD1 matching 7 bases. The junction had 5 bases not matched to a gene; V was cut back by 6 bases and J by 4 bases. The CDR3 is 13 amino acids. Germline V lookup: CDR1 SEHNR, CDR2 FQNEAQ (reference sequence). The CDR3 nucleotides read TGTGCCAGCAGTCAAACAGGGGTCACTGAAGCTTTCTTT. This encodes CASSQTGVTEAFF.

The chain has TRBV7-6 and TRBJ1-1; TRBD1 is a possible D gene (5 bases). This CDR3 contains 16 residues. Germline V gives CDR1 SGHVS, CDR2 FNYEAQ. The germline V and J ends were trimmed by 2 bases and 0 bases, with 13 bases remaining between them. In nucleotides, the CDR3 is TGTGCCAGCAGCTTAAATTCTGGGGCCCTGAACACTGAAGCTTTCTTT. It specifies CASSLNSGALNTEAFF.

This clone showed up just a few times. This chain uses TRBV7-9 with TRBJ1-3, with D possibly being TRBD1 (5 bases). V was trimmed by 5 bases and J by 4 bases, leaving 15 bases between them. Per germline, CDR1 SEHNR and CDR2 FQNEAQ (reference sequence). The CDR3 length is 15 residues. The CDR3 sequence is CASSQQVNQGNTIYF. As DNA, the CDR3 is TGTGCCAGCAGCCAACAGGTCAACCAGGGAAACACCATATATTTT.

This clone was counted once. The chain combines TRBV7-9 with TRBJ2-5, with 8 bases matching TRBD1. The junction had 7 bases not matched to a gene; V was cut back by 2 bases and J by 5 bases. Germline V CDR1 and CDR2: SEHNR, FQNEAQ (reference sequence). The CDR3 is 15 residues long. The CDR3 region is CASSLTGGLSETQYF. The CDR3 coding sequence is TGTGCCAGCAGCTTAACAGGGGGGCTCTCTGAGACCCAGTACTTC.

The chain combines TRBV5-5 with TRBJ1-1, with D possibly TRBD1 on 5 matching bases. Looked up from germline, CDR1 is SGHKS and CDR2 is YYEKEE (reference sequence). V lost 4 bases to trimming and J lost 0 bases, with 13 bases between them. There are 15 residues in the CDR3. CDR3 nucleotides: TGTGCCAGCAGCCAGGGTCGTCTATTGAACACTGAAGCTTTCTTT. Amino acid sequence: CASSQGRLLNTEAFF.

The chain joins TRBV11-2 to TRBJ2-5, with D uncertain. The V end was cut by 0 bases, the J end by 5 bases, with 4 bases between. The germline V gene has CDR1 SGHAT and CDR2 FQNNGV. This CDR3 contains 12 residues. CDR3: CASSLDSETQYF. CDR3 in DNA: TGTGCCAGCAGCTTAGATTCGGAGACCCAGTACTTC.

The chain links TRBV19 to TRBJ1-5; D may be TRBD1 (6 bases). The V gene lost 1 base and the J gene lost 7 bases, with 11 bases spanning the gap. The CDR3 runs 14 residues. Germline-derived CDR1 and CDR2 are LNHDA and SQIVND (reference sequence). The CDR3 nucleotides are TGTGCCAGTAGTATAGGGGAACAGGGCCAGCCCCAGCATTTT. It yields the protein CASSIGEQGQPQHF.

This clone appeared a few times. The gene calls are TRBV19 and TRBJ1-5; D is unresolved. This CDR3 has 15 residues. The V and J ends lost 1 base and 0 bases respectively, with 7 bases between them. CDR1 and CDR2 from the germline V gene are LNHDA and SQIVND (reference sequence). CDR3 amino acids: CASSIVQNSNQPQHF. The CDR3 nucleotides are TGTGCCAGTAGTATAGTGCAGAATAGCAATCAGCCCCAGCATTTT.

The CDR3 sequence: CASSVLGLWGYTF. CDR3 coding DNA: TGTGCCAGCAGTGTGTTGGGCCTATGGGGCTACACCTTC. J is TRBJ1-2 and V is TRBV2; D remains ambiguous. V was pared by 4 bases and J by 8 bases, with 14 bases between. Looked up from germline, CDR1 is SNHLY and CDR2 is FYNNEI. This CDR3 region has 13 residues.

V and J are TRBV9 and TRBJ2-1; no clear D. Germline V gene sequence: CDR1 SGDLS, CDR2 YYNGEE. The germline V and J ends were trimmed by 0 bases and 6 bases, with 13 bases remaining between them. This CDR3 spans 15 amino acids. The CDR3 spells CASSVGASEINEQFF. The CDR3 DNA reads TGTGCCAGCAGCGTAGGCGCCTCGGAGATCAATGAGCAGTTCTTC.

This clone came up once. The chain joins TRBV7-9 to TRBJ1-6; D remains unclear. Trimming cost V 4 bases and J 10 bases, with 8 bases left between them. CDR3 length: 12 amino acids. Germline V gene lookup returns CDR1 SEHNR and CDR2 FQNEAQ (reference sequence). The CDR3 reads CASSSGKSPLHF. DNA of the CDR3: TGTGCCAGCAGCTCGGGGAAATCACCCCTCCACTTT.

V gene TRBV30 combines with J gene TRBJ1-2, with TRBD1 identical over 7 bases. The trim removed 4 bases at V and 6 bases at J, leaving 2 bases unmatched. CDR1 is GTSNPN and CDR2 is SVGIG in the germline V gene (reference sequence). The CDR3 runs to 11 residues. The CDR3 DNA is TGTGCCTGGAAGACAGGGAATGGCTACACCTTC. Its translation: CAWKTGNGYTF.

The genes are TRBV11-2 and TRBJ2-5, with D maybe TRBD1 (6 bases). Trimming removed 5 bases at V and 5 bases at J, with 18 bases between. The CDR3 has 15 amino acids. Germline CDR1 reads SGHAT; CDR2 reads FQNNGV. CDR3 DNA: TGTGCCAGCAGCCTCCCCGGACAGCGTGTGGAGACCCAGTACTTC. It encodes CASSLPGQRVETQYF.

This chain joins TRBV4-1 and TRBJ2-1; tentative D call: TRBD2 (6 bases). The V gene lost 4 bases and the J gene lost 8 bases, with 15 bases spanning the gap. CDR3 length: 14 residues. Per the germline V gene, CDR1 is MGHRA and CDR2 is YSYEKL. The CDR3 sequence is CASSPQEGLDEQFF. The CDR3 DNA sequence: TGCGCCAGCAGCCCCCAGGAGGGTCTGGATGAGCAGTTCTTC.

The J gene is TRBJ2-5, the V gene TRBV5-1; D ambiguous. With 0 bases removed from V and 0 bases from J, the gap between germline ends came to 6 bases. CDR1 SGHRS and CDR2 YFSETQ come from the germline V gene. CDR3 length: 14 amino acids. CDR3 in DNA: TGCGCCAGCAGCTTGGGCGGCTACCAAGAGACCCAGTACTTC. Protein: CASSLGGYQETQYF.